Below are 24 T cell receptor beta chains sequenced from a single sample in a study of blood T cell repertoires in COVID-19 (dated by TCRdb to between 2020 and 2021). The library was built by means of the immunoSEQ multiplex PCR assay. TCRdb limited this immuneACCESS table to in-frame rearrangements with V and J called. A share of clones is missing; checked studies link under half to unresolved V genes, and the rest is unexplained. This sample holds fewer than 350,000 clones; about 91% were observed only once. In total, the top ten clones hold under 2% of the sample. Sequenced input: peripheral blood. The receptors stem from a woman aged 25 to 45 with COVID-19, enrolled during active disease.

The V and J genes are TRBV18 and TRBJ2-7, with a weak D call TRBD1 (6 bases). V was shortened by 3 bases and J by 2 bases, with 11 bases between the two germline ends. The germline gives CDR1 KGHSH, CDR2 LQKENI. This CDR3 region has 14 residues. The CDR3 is CASSPQGRPYEQYV. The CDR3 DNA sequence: TGTGCCAGCTCACCTCAGGGGCGCCCCTACGAGCAGTACGTC.

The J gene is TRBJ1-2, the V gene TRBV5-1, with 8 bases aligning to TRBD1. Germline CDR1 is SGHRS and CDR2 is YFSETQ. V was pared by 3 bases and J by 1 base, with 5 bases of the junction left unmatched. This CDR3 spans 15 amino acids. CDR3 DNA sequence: TGCGCCAGCAGCTGGGGAACAGGGGGTAACTATGGCTACACCTTC. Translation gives CASSWGTGGNYGYTF.

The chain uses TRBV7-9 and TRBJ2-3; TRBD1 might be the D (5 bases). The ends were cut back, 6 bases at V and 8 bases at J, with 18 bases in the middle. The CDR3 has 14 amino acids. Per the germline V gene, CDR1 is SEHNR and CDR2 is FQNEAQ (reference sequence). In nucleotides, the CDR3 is TGTGCCAGCAGTTGGGATTGGGGAAGGGGTACGCAGTATTTT. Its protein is CASSWDWGRGTQYF.

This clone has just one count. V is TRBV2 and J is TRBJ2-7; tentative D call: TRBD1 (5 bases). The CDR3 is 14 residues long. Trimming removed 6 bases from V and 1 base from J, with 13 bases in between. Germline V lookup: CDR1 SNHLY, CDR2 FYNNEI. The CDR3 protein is CASRGFQGSYEQYV. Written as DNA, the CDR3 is TGTGCCAGCAGGGGTTTTCAGGGTTCCTACGAGCAGTACGTC.

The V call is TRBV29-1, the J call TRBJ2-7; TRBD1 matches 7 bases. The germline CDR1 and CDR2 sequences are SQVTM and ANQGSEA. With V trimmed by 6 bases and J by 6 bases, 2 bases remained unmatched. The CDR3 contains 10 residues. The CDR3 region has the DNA TGCAGCGTGGGACAGACCGAGCAGTACTTC. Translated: CSVGQTEQYF.

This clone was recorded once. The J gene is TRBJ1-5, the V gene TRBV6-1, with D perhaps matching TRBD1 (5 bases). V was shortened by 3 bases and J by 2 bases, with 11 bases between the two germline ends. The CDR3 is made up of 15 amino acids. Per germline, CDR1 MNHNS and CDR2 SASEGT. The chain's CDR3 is CASSDLWGGNQPQHF. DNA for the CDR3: TGTGCCAGCAGTGACCTTTGGGGGGGCAATCAGCCCCAGCATTTT.

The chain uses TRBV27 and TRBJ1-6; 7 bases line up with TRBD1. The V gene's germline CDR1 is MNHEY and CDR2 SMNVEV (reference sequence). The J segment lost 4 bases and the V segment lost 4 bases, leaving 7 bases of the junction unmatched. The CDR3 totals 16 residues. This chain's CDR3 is CASSSRQGRYNSPLHF. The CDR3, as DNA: TGTGCCAGCAGTTCCCGACAGGGTCGGTATAATTCACCCCTCCACTTT.

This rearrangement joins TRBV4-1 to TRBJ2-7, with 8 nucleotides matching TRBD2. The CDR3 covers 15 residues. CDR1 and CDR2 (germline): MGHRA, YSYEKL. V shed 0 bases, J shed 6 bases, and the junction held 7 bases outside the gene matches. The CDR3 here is CASSQDSAGATEQYF. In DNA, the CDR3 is TGCGCCAGCAGCCAAGACTCAGCGGGGGCCACCGAGCAGTACTTC.

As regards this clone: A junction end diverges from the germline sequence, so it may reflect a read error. The CDR3 DNA reads TGTGCCAGCAGCCCGGACAGGGGGCCCCCTTCCTTC. As protein: CASSPDRGPPSF. The chain combines TRBV12-3 or TRBV12-4 with TRBJ1-2, with 11 bases that match TRBD1. The CDR3 has 12 residues.

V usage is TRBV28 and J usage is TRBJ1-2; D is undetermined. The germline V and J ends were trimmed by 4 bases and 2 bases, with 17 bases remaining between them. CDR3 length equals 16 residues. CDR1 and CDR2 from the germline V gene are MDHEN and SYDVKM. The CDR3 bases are TGTGCCAGCAGTTCCCTACCCCTCACAGAGAACTATGGCTACACCTTC. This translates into CASSSLPLTENYGYTF.

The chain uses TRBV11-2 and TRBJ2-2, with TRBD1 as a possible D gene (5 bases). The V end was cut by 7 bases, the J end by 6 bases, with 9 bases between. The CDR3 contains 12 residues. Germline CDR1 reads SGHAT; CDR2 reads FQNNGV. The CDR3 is CASIRDPGELFF. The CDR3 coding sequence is TGTGCCAGCATCAGGGATCCCGGGGAGCTGTTTTTT.

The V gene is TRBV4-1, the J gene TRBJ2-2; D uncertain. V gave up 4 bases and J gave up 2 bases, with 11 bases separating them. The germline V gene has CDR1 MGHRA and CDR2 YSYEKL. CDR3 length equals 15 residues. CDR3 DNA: TGCGCCAGCAGCCTCATAACACCCAACACCGGGGAGCTGTTTTTT. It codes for CASSLITPNTGELFF.

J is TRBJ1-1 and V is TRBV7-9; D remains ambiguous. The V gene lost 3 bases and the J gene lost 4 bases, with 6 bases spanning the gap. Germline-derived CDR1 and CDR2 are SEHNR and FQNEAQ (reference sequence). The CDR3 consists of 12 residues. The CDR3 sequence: CASSFALTEAFF. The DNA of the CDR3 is TGTGCCAGCAGCTTCGCGCTCACTGAAGCTTTCTTT.

Here the CDR3 DNA reads TGTGCCAGTAGTATAGACTGGACAGGGGGTCTTTCCGGGGCCAACGTCCTGACTTTC. Translating gives CASSIDWTGGLSGANVLTF. The chain has TRBV19 and TRBJ2-6; TRBD1 matches 10 bases. With 0 bases clipped from V and 4 bases from J, the junction kept 9 bases outside the gene matches. CDR1 is LNHDA, CDR2 SQIVND, per germline (reference sequence). The CDR3 extends over 19 amino acids.

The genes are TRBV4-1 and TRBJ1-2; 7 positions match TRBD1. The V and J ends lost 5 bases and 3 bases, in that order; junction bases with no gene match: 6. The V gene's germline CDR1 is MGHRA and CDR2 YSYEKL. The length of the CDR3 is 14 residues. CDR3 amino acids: CASSAGGGDYGYTF. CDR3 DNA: TGCGCCAGCAGCGCCGGAGGGGGCGACTATGGCTACACCTTC.

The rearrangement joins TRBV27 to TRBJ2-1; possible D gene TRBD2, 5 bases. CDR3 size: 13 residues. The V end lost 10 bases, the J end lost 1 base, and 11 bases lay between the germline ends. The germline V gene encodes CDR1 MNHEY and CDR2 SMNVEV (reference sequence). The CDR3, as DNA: TGTGCCACCTCGGGGAAATCCTACAATGAGCAGTTCTTC. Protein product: CATSGKSYNEQFF.

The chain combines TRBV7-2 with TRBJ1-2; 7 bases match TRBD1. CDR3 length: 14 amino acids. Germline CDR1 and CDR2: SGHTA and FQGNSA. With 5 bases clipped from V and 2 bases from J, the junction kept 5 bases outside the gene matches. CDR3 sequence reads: CASSQTTGNYGYTF. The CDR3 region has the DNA TGTGCCAGCAGCCAAACGACAGGGAACTATGGCTACACCTTC.

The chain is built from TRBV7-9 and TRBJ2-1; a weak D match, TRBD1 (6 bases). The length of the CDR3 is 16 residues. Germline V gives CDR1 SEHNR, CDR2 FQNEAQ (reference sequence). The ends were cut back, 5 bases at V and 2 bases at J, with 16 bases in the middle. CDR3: CASSPNNREPYNEQFF. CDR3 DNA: TGTGCCAGCAGCCCGAATAACAGGGAGCCCTACAATGAGCAGTTCTTC.

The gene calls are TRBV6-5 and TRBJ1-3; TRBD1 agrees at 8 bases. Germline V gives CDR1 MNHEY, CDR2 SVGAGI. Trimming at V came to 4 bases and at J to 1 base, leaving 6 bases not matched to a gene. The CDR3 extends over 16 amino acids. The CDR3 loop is CASSLEWTGSGNTIYF. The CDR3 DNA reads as TGTGCCAGCAGTTTAGAATGGACAGGGTCTGGAAACACCATATATTTT.

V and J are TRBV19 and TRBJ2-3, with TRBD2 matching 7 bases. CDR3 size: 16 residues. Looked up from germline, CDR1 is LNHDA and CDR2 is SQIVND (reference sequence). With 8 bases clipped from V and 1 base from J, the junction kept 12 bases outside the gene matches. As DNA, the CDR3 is TGTGCCAGTGGGGAGGGAGTAGCCCGGGGCACAGATACGCAGTATTTT. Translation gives CASGEGVARGTDTQYF.

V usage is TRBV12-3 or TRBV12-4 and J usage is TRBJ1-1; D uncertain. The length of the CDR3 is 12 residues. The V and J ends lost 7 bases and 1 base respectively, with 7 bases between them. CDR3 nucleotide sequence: TGTGCCAGCACCTACGGGAACACTGAAGCTTTCTTT. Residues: CASTYGNTEAFF.

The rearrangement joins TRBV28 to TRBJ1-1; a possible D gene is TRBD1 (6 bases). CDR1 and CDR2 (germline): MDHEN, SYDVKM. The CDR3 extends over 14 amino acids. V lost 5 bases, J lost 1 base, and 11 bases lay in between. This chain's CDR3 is CASSAYRENTEAFF. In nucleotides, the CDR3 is TGTGCCAGCAGTGCCTACAGGGAGAACACTGAAGCTTTCTTT. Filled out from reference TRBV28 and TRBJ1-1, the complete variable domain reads DVKVTQSSRYLVKRTGEKVFLECVQDMDHENMFWYRQDPGLGLRLIYFSYDVKMKEKGDIPEGYSVSREKKERFSLILESASTNQTSMYLCASSAYRENTEAFFGQGTRLTVV.

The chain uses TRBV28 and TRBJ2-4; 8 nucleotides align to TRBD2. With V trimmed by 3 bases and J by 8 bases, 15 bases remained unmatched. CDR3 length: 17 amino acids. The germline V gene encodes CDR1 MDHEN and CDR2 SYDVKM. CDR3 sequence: CASSLSRLGAGVDIQYF. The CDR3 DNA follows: TGTGCCAGCAGTTTGTCCCGGTTGGGAGCGGGGGTAGACATTCAGTACTTC.

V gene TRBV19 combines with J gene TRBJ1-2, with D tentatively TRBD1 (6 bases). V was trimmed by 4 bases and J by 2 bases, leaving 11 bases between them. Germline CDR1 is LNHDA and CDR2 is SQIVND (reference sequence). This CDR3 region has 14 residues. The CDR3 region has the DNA TGTGCCAGTAGTAGGAGACAGGAGAACTATGGCTACACCTTC. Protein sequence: CASSRRQENYGYTF.